This TCR beta chain was documented in a study of blood T cell repertoires in COVID-19. Overall study: Samples of COVID-19 (acute and convalescent) were obtained from the United States, Italy and Spain. From T cells, B-cell-depleted T cells, or PBMCs came the material, which was cDNA or gDNA.

Authors' methods: Amplifying reference gene primers gave estimates of nucleated cell counts. Data came from immunoSEQ multiplex PCR; TCRdb stores just in-frame clones and leaves some out. That table is the source of V, J and clone size, and D and trimming were worked out from the DNA. The profile covers some 270,000 clones, with approximately 86% appearing a single time and under 2% taken by the ten largest. V gave up 3 bases and J gave up 1 base, with 10 bases separating them. CDR1 is KGHSH and CDR2 is LQKENI in the germline V gene. The CDR3 spans 15 residues. The sample consisted of peripheral blood. The V gene is TRBV18, the J gene TRBJ1-5; possible D gene TRBD1, 6 bases. The TCR was taken from a woman aged 60-70 years who had recovered from COVID-19. The CDR3 reads CASSPGHTSNQPQHF. The CDR3 DNA reads as TGTGCCAGCTCACCGGGACATACGAGCAATCAGCCCCAGCATTTT.